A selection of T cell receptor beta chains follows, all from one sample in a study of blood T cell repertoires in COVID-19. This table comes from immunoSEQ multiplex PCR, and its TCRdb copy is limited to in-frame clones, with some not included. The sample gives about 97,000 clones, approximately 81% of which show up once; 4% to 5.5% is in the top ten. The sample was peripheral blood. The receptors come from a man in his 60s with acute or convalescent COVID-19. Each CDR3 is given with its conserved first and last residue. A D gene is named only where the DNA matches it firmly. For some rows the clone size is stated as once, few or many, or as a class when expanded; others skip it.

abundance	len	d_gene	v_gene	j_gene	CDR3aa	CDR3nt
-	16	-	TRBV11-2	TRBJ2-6	CASSLAGGVGANVLTF	TGTGCCAGCAGCTTAGCCGGGGGAGTTGGGGCCAACGTCCTGACTTTC
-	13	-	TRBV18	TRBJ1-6	CASSPQGNSPLHF	TGTGCCAGCTCACCCCAGGGTAATTCACCCCTCCACTTT
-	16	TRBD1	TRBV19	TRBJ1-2	CASSPRYRGDNYGYTF	TGTGCCAGTAGTCCTCGTTACAGGGGGGATAACTATGGCTACACCTTC
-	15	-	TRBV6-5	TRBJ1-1	CASILATGMNTEAFF	TGTGCCAGCATATTGGCGACAGGCATGAACACTGAAGCTTTCTTT
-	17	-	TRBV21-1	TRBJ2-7	CASRNVRRDSNSYEQYF	TGTGCCAGCAGAAATGTTCGCCGGGACTCCAACTCCTACGAGCAGTACTTC
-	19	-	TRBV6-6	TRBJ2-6	CASSLSPGDKGAGANVLTF	TGTGCCAGCAGTCTTTCCCCCGGGGACAAGGGGGCTGGGGCCAACGTCCTGACTTTC
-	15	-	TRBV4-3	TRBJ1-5	CASSQVNGGNQPQHF	TGCGCCAGCAGCCAAGTCAACGGGGGCAATCAGCCCCAGCATTTT
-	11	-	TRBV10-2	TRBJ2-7	CASSRLYEQYF	TGCGCCAGCAGCCGTCTTTACGAGCAGTACTTC
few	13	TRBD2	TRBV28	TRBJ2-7	CASTASGSNEQYF	TGTGCCAGCACGGCTAGCGGGAGTAACGAGCAGTACTTC
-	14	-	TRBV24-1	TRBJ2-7	CATSPGQESLEQYF	TGTGCCACCAGTCCGGGACAAGAGTCCCTCGAGCAGTACTTC
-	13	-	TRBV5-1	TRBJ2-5	CASSTTNQETQYF	TGCGCCAGCAGCACCACTAACCAAGAGACCCAGTACTTC
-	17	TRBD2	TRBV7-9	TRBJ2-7	CASSLSAGLAGFYEQYF	TGTGCCAGCAGCTTAAGCGCGGGACTAGCGGGATTCTACGAGCAGTACTTC
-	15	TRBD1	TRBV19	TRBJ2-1	CASSPTGGQYNEQFF	TGTGCCAGTAGTCCGACAGGGGGACAATACAATGAGCAGTTCTTC
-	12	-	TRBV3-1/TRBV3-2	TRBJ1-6	CASSPGLQSLHF	TGTGCCAGCAGCCCAGGGCTTCAATCCCTCCACTTT
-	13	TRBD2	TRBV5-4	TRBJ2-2	CASSFGTSGELFF	TGTGCCAGCAGCTTTGGGACTAGCGGGGAGCTGTTTTTT
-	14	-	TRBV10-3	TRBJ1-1	CAISESRGSTEAFF	TGTGCCATCAGTGAGTCGAGAGGGTCCACTGAAGCTTTCTTT
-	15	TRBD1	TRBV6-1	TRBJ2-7	CASSETADRGNEQYF	TGTGCCAGCAGTGAAACGGCGGACAGGGGGAACGAGCAGTACTTC
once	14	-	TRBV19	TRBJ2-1	CASSIDGLNNEQFF	TGTGCCAGTAGTATAGATGGACTAAACAATGAGCAGTTCTTC
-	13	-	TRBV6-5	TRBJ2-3	CASSTRLTDTQYF	TGTGCCAGCAGCACCCGACTGACGGATACGCAGTATTTT
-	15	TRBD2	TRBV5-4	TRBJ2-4	CASSLGGLAGGPLHF	TGTGCCAGCAGCTTAGGTGGACTAGCGGGGGGGCCTCTACACTTC
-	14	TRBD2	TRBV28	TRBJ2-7	CAVLGTSGSYEQYF	TGTGCCGTACTAGGGACTAGCGGCTCCTACGAGCAGTACTTC
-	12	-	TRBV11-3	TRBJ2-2	CASSLATGELFF	TGTGCCAGCAGCTTGGCAACCGGGGAGCTGTTTTTT
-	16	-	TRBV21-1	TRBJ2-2	CASSKADRGWTGELFF	TGTGCCAGCAGCAAAGCCGACAGGGGGTGGACCGGGGAGCTGTTTTTT
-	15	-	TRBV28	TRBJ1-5	CASSSGIRSNQPQHF	TGTGCCAGCAGTTCGGGGATTCGTAGCAATCAGCCCCAGCATTTT
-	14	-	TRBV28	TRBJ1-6	CASSLDRKDSPLHF	TGTGCCAGCAGTTTAGACAGGAAGGATTCACCCCTCCACTTT
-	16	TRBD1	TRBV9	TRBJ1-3	CASSATGVGGVTSIYF	TGTGCCAGCAGCGCTACAGGGGTCGGGGGTGTTACCTCCATATATTTT
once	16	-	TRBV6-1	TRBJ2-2	CASSEFRAGDTGELFF	TGTGCCAGCAGTGAATTCCGAGCGGGCGACACCGGGGAGCTGTTTTTT
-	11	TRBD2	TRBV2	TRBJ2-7	CASSEAGREDF	TGTGCCAGCAGTGAAGCGGGGCGGGAGGACTTC
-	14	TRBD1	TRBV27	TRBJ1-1	CASSTRDRGREAFF	TGTGCCAGCAGTACCCGGGACAGGGGGCGCGAGGCTTTCTTT
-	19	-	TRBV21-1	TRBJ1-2	CASSKYRTGRGKLGYGYTF	TGTGCCAGCAGCAAATACCGAACCGGACGGGGGAAGCTAGGCTATGGCTACACCTTC
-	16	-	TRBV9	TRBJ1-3	CASSVEAWSSGNTIYF	TGTGCCAGCAGCGTAGAGGCATGGAGCTCTGGAAACACCATATATTTT
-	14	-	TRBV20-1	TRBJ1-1	CSASVRAGDTEAFF	TGCAGTGCTAGTGTGCGGGCAGGGGACACTGAAGCTTTCTTT
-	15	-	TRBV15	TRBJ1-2	CATSRARNPFYGYTF	TGTGCCACCAGCAGAGCCAGAAATCCTTTCTATGGCTACACCTTC
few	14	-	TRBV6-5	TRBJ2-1	CASSLYSSYNEQFF	TGTGCCAGCAGCCTCTACAGCTCCTACAATGAGCAGTTCTTC
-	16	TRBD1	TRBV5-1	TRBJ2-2	CASSLWTGANTGELFF	TGCGCCAGCAGCTTGTGGACAGGGGCTAACACCGGGGAGCTGTTTTTT
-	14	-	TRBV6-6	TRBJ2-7	CASSATGSRYEQYF	TGTGCCAGCAGCGCCACCGGGAGTAGATACGAGCAGTACTTC
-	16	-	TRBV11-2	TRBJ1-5	CASSADTGTRVGPQHF	TGTGCCAGCAGCGCGGATACCGGGACAAGGGTTGGGCCCCAGCATTTT
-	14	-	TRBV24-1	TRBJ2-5	CATSDSGVWETQYF	TGTGCCACCAGTGATTCAGGGGTCTGGGAGACCCAGTACTTC
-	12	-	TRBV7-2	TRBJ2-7	CASSLGYGEQYF	TGTGCCAGCAGCTTAGGCTACGGCGAGCAGTACTTC
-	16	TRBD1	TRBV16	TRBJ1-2	CASSQLSGGQYYDYTF	TGTGCCAGCAGCCAATTGTCAGGGGGCCAGTACTATGACTACACCTTC